One and the same sample provided the 21 T cell receptor beta chains below, sequenced in a study of monozygotic twins with cystic fibrosis (dated by TCRdb to the early 2020s). Receptors were amplified or captured by the immunoSEQ multiplex PCR assay. Sourced from immuneACCESS, this table was stored by TCRdb with only in-frame sequences that have V and J called. A share of the clones is absent; for the studies checked, an unresolved V gene accounts for under half, and the remainder has no known explanation. For this sample there are 15,000 to 25,000 clones; about 90% appear just once. Around 1.4% of the sample comes from the top ten. Sequences were obtained from blood. The source is a girl aged 2 to 10 with cystic fibrosis.

V is TRBV7-9 and J is TRBJ2-2; no definite D call. CDR3 size: 13 residues. V gave up 5 bases and J gave up 2 bases, with 6 bases separating them. The germline CDR1 and CDR2 sequences are SEHNR and FQNEAQ (reference sequence). The CDR3 region is CASSTHNTGELFF. CDR3 coding DNA: TGTGCCAGCAGCACTCATAACACCGGGGAGCTGTTTTTT.

The chain couples TRBV11-2 to TRBJ2-5; TRBD2 matches at 12 bases. The length of the CDR3 is 15 residues. In germline, CDR1 is SGHAT, CDR2 FQNNGV. Unmatched junction bases numbered 6, after V lost 5 bases and J lost 5 bases. The CDR3 sequence: CASSTGLAGVETQYF. CDR3 DNA: TGTGCCAGCAGCACGGGACTAGCGGGTGTGGAGACCCAGTACTTC.

The chain links TRBV7-8 to TRBJ2-7, with D perhaps matching TRBD1 (5 bases). V was pared by 1 base and J by 6 bases, with 16 bases between. There are 15 residues in the CDR3. Germline V gives CDR1 SGHVS, CDR2 FQNEAQ. The CDR3 nucleotides are TGTGCCAGCAGCTTAGTTGGCCAGGGAAGGGTCGAGCAGTACTTC. Amino acid sequence: CASSLVGQGRVEQYF.

In this sample, this clone turned up once. The rearrangement joins TRBV6-6 to TRBJ2-2, with TRBD1 matching over 8 bases. This CDR3 comprises 16 residues. Trimming cost V 4 bases and J 3 bases; bases outside gene matches: 7. Germline values: CDR1 MNHNY, CDR2 SVGAGI (reference sequence). DNA for the CDR3: TGTGCCAGCAGTTCTGCCGACAGGGGCGACACCGGGGAGCTGTTTTTT. It encodes CASSSADRGDTGELFF.

The chain is built from TRBV7-8 and TRBJ2-7, with D possibly matching TRBD2 (6 bases). The CDR3 loop spans 14 amino acids. Deletions cut 3 bases from V and 4 bases from J, with 13 bases between. Germline assignment: CDR1 SGHVS and CDR2 FQNEAQ. The CDR3 nucleotides read TGTGCCAGCAGCTTTACGATCGGGACTTACGAGCAGTACTTC. This gives the protein CASSFTIGTYEQYF. The entire variable domain, with the rest obtained from reference TRBV7-8 and TRBJ2-7, is as follows: GAGVSQSPRYKVAKRGQDVALRCDPISGHVSLFWYQQALGQGPEFLTYFQNEAQLDKSGLPSDRFFAERPEGSVSTLKIQRTQQEDSAVYLCASSFTIGTYEQYFGPGTRLTVT.

This clone was detected only a few times. V and J are TRBV30 and TRBJ1-1; D is undetermined. The CDR3 is 15 amino acids. Trimming took off 2 bases at V and 0 bases at J, with 13 bases between the two ends. Germline V gene sequence: CDR1 GTSNPN, CDR2 SVGIG (reference sequence). The CDR3 reads CAWSPAGNLNTEAFF. The CDR3 region has the DNA TGTGCCTGGAGTCCGGCGGGGAACTTGAACACTGAAGCTTTCTTT.

This chain uses TRBV28 with TRBJ2-2, with D uncertain. CDR1 MDHEN and CDR2 SYDVKM come from the germline V gene. Between the trimmed V and J ends, which lost 4 bases and 0 bases, there was a span of 6 bases. The CDR3 totals 14 residues. CDR3 residues: CASSSLPNTGELFF. DNA for the CDR3: TGTGCCAGCAGTTCTCTACCGAACACCGGGGAGCTGTTTTTT.

This clone was observed a single time. V usage is TRBV5-1 and J usage is TRBJ2-3; D assignment may be TRBD1 or TRBD2 (5 bases each). Trimming removed 0 bases at V and 5 bases at J, with 7 bases between. Germline lookup yields CDR1 SGHRS and CDR2 YFSETQ. There are 13 residues in the CDR3. As DNA, the CDR3 is TGCGCCAGCAGCTTGGGGGGGAGAGATACGCAGTATTTT. Translation: CASSLGGRDTQYF.

The chain employs TRBV5-1 and TRBJ2-3, with 11 bases fitting TRBD2. V shed 3 bases and J 4 bases; nucleotides not matched to a gene: 19. The CDR3 is 20 residues long. Per the germline V gene, CDR1 is SGHRS and CDR2 is YFSETQ. Here the CDR3 DNA reads TGCGCCAGCAGCTCGGGCCTAAAGGGACTAGCGGACCCGCCCGCAGATACGCAGTATTTT. Its translation: CASSSGLKGLADPPADTQYF.

This chain joins TRBV30 and TRBJ2-2, with TRBD1 matching 8 bases. Germline CDR1 reads GTSNPN; CDR2 reads SVGIG (reference sequence). The CDR3 covers 13 residues. Trimming removed 4 bases from V and 6 bases from J; junction bases left unmatched: 4. The CDR3 nucleotides are TGTGCCTGGATTCGGACAGGGTCCGGGGAGCTGTTTTTT. Translating it yields CAWIRTGSGELFF.

The rearrangement uses TRBV4-2 and TRBJ1-5; D remains ambiguous. Looked up from germline, CDR1 is LGHNA and CDR2 is YNFKEQ. V was shortened by 4 bases and J by 4 bases, with 11 bases between the two germline ends. This CDR3 has 14 residues. The CDR3 protein is CASSLRRANQPQHF. The DNA for the CDR3 is TGTGCCAGCAGCCTCAGACGCGCGAATCAGCCCCAGCATTTT.

The chain combines TRBV5-1 with TRBJ2-5; perhaps TRBD2 as D (5 bases). The CDR3 sequence is 13 residues long. V shed 4 bases and J shed 4 bases, with 11 bases lying between them. Germline V gives CDR1 SGHRS, CDR2 YFSETQ. The CDR3 DNA reads as TGCGCCAGCAGCCCCCGGGATGTAGAGACCCAGTACTTC. It specifies CASSPRDVETQYF.

The chain employs TRBV30 and TRBJ2-7; D not certain. CDR1 GTSNPN and CDR2 SVGIG come from the germline V gene (reference sequence). The V end was cut by 1 base, the J end by 2 bases, with 6 bases between. The CDR3 runs 12 residues. The CDR3 DNA sequence: TGTGCCTGGAGTGATCAGACCTACGAGCAGTACTTC. Encoded protein: CAWSDQTYEQYF.

J is TRBJ2-1 and V is TRBV30, with D unresolved. Germline V gene sequence: CDR1 GTSNPN, CDR2 SVGIG (reference sequence). This CDR3 region has 14 residues. V was pared by 5 bases and J by 6 bases, with 17 bases between. CDR3 DNA: TGTGCCTGGGTAGTTGCTGGGCCGGGCAATGAGCAGTTCTTC. It encodes CAWVVAGPGNEQFF.

This sequence joins TRBV14 and TRBJ1-2; a possible D gene is TRBD1 (6 bases). The V end lost 0 bases, the J end lost 7 bases, and 12 bases lay between the germline ends. This CDR3 region has 14 residues. Germline CDR1 SGHDN, CDR2 FVKESK. CDR3 amino acids: CASSQEGGLGGYTF. In nucleotides, the CDR3 is TGTGCCAGCAGCCAAGAAGGGGGTTTGGGTGGCTACACCTTC. Filled out from reference TRBV14 and TRBJ1-2, the complete variable domain reads EAGVTQFPSHSVIEKGQTVTLRCDPISGHDNLYWYRRVMGKEIKFLLHFVKESKQDESGMPNNRFLAERTGGTYSTLKVQPAELEDSGVYFCASSQEGGLGGYTFGSGTRLTVV.

The chain carries TRBV5-4 and TRBJ2-1, with 8 bases fitting TRBD2. Trimming took 0 bases from V and 0 from J; bases not matched to a gene: 14. From germline, CDR1 is SGHNT and CDR2 YYREEE (reference sequence). CDR3 length: 20 residues. CDR3 nucleotides: TGTGCCAGCAGCTTGGAACCTAGCGGGCGACGGGGGAGCTCCTACAATGAGCAGTTCTTC. Protein sequence: CASSLEPSGRRGSSYNEQFF.

This rearrangement joins TRBV4-2 to TRBJ1-4; no definite D call. The CDR3 extends over 15 amino acids. Germline lookup yields CDR1 LGHNA and CDR2 YNFKEQ. V was cut by 2 bases and J by 8 bases, with 15 bases left in between. The CDR3 DNA reads TGTGCCAGCAGCCAAAGGGCGTTACGGGAAGAAAAACTGTTTTTT. This translates into CASSQRALREEKLFF.

The rearrangement uses TRBV6-4 and TRBJ1-6; D not certain. Trimming cost V 6 bases and J 8 bases, with 14 bases left between them. The CDR3 covers 14 residues. CDR1 is MRHNA and CDR2 is SNTAGT in the germline V gene. This CDR3 reads CASRDSGRHSPLHF. The CDR3, as DNA: TGTGCCAGCAGGGATAGCGGCAGACATTCACCCCTCCACTTT.

J is TRBJ1-3 and V is TRBV18, with D uncertain. CDR1 and CDR2 from the germline V gene are KGHSH and LQKENI. V shed 5 bases and J shed 7 bases, with 6 bases lying between them. This CDR3 comprises 11 residues. The CDR3 nucleotides are TGTGCCAGCTCAAATTCGAACACCATATATTTT. This translates into CASSNSNTIYF.

This clone showed up just once. The chain links TRBV14 to TRBJ2-5; 9 bases are a match to TRBD2. Germline V gene data show CDR1 as SGHDN and CDR2 as FVKESK. The V gene end was trimmed by 4 bases and the J gene end by 5 bases; junction bases not matched to a gene: 8. The CDR3 sequence is 15 residues long. CDR3 protein: CASSRLAASRETQYF. The CDR3, as DNA: TGTGCCAGCAGCCGACTAGCGGCGTCCAGGGAGACCCAGTACTTC.

The genes are TRBV19 and TRBJ1-1; 12 positions match TRBD1. After removal of 7 bases from V and 3 bases from J, the junction contained 6 bases not matched to a gene. The CDR3 totals 15 residues. Germline loops: CDR1 LNHDA, CDR2 SQIVND (reference sequence). The CDR3 bases are TGTGCCAGTATCCGGGACAGGGGGCTGGACACTGAAGCTTTCTTT. As protein: CASIRDRGLDTEAFF.